Sequencing of this T cell receptor beta chain was carried out in a study of vaccination effects on CD4 cells after COVID-19. With the ViraFEST assay, the study expanded antigen-specific CD4+ T cells using viral peptide pools, then sequenced them. Subsequent to a culture period of about ten days, CD4+ T cells were isolated. The vaccine recipients had no prior SARS-CoV-2 infection, with negative nucleocapsid antibodies. The assay was immunoSEQ multiplex PCR, and TCRdb's table has in-frame clones only and misses some. Among 71,000 or so clones, approximately 70% were seen once, and the ten largest hold approximately 4.3%. Regarding this clone: Its antigen is not known.

The study, taken as a whole, reports: The authors studied few convalescent patients and collected no early post-infection timepoints.

This sequence originates from a human donor who received a COVID-19 vaccine. The sample here was CD4+ T cells from PBMCs cultured with HCoV-OC43 spike peptides, taken before COVID-19 vaccination. As to subset: HCoV-OC43 spike overlapping peptide pool stimulation.

CDR3 nucleotides: TGTGCCATCAGTGAAGGTCGGGAAGATACGCAGTATTTT. It is translated as CAISEGREDTQYF. V is TRBV10-3 and J is TRBJ2-3; tentatively, D is TRBD2 (5 bases). Germline V gene sequence: CDR1 ENHRY, CDR2 SYGVKD. The CDR3 covers 13 residues. V was pared by 3 bases and J by 5 bases, with 9 bases between.